This T cell receptor (beta chain) was recorded in a study of cytomegalovirus exposure and HLA in healthy donors. Notes on the study in general: Upon later analysis, TCR association rates were observed to vary by HLA locus, being highest for DRB1 and lowest for HLA-C. The study dropped some indistinguishable V segments, TRBV6-2 and TRBV6-3 among them. In a later analysis, TCR beta V- and J-gene trimming showed a link to a missense DCLRE1C variant.

A remark on this clone: Its matching antigen is unknown.

PCR was performed using 60 Vbeta and 13 Jbeta primers. Per the authors' pipeline: Later reanalysis found 75 million to 95 million unique TCR beta chains, about 11 million of them shared. Assay: immunoSEQ multiplex PCR; the TCRdb copy retains only in-frame clones and omits some. The DNA was the basis for D and trimming; V, J and clone size are from that table. The sample has roughly 170,000 clones, 75% to 90% seen once. Germline V CDR1 and CDR2: SGHDT, YYEEEE. V lost 4 bases, J lost 2 bases, and 16 bases lay in between. The CDR3 is 15 amino acids. The sample was PBMCs. The chain has TRBV5-6 and TRBJ2-7, with a tentative D call TRBD2 (6 bases). The sequence was collected from a man aged 30 to 39 in good health and CMV-seropositive. CDR3 region: CASSPSGGYAYEQYF. DNA for the CDR3: TGTGCCAGCAGCCCTAGTGGGGGGTACGCCTACGAGCAGTACTTC.